The source of this TCR beta chain is a study of T-cell memory formation after mild COVID-19. CDR3 length equals 15 residues. Trimming removed 5 bases at V and 0 bases at J, with 13 bases between. TCRdb fed the 5' RACE reads into MiXCR, producing one record per CDR3 protein. The sample has some 210,000 distinct CDR3 sequences; around 18% are singletons. The V call is TRBV12-3 or TRBV12-4, the J call TRBJ1-2; D gene unclear. Sequenced sample: PBMCs or a T cell subset sorted from them (not recorded which). This receptor was identified in an adult woman who had mild COVID-19 (a few samples of this study predate the infection). Cell type and time point are not known. CDR3 residues: CASSAQSASNYGYTF. The CDR3 DNA reads TGTGCCAGCAGTGCCCAATCGGCCTCTAACTATGGCTACACCTTC.